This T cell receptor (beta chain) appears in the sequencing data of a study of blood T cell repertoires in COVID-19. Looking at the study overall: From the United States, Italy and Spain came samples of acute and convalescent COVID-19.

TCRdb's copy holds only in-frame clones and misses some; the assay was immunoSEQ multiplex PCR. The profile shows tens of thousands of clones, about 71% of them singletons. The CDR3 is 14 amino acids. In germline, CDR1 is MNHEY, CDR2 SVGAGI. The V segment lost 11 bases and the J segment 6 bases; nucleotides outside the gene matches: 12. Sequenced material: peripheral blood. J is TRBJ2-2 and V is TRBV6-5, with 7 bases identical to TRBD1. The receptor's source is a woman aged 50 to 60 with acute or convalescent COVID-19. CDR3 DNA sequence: TGTGCCTCCCAGGGACAGCGAGGAGCCGGGGAGCTGTTTTTT. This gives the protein CASQGQRGAGELFF.